Listed below are T cell receptor beta chains from one sample, sequenced in a study of long-term antiretroviral therapy in people with HIV. Clones were read by immunoSEQ multiplex PCR, and TCRdb kept only the in-frame ones, dropping some. The sample yields about 17,000 clones, about 81% seen once. The sequencing used unsorted PBMCs, collected 0.3 years before starting antiretroviral therapy. The receptors were sampled from a man aged 50 to 60 with HIV. Each CDR3 is given with its conserved first and last residue. Each record gives: D gene, V gene, J gene, clone size, CDR3 protein, CDR3 DNA. A D gene is named only where the DNA matches it firmly. A clone size is listed for some rows: how often the clone was seen (once, few, many), or a class if it is expanded.

d_gene: TRBD1
v_gene: TRBV7-9
j_gene: TRBJ1-4
abundance: -
CDR3aa: CASSRTTGQGNEKLFF
CDR3nt: TGTGCCAGCTCCCGCACGACGGGACAGGGGAATGAAAAACTGTTTTTT

d_gene: TRBD2
v_gene: TRBV7-8
j_gene: TRBJ2-1
abundance: -
CDR3aa: CASSRGTRDEQFF
CDR3nt: TGTGCCAGCAGCAGAGGGACTAGGGATGAGCAGTTCTTC

d_gene: TRBD1
v_gene: TRBV5-1
j_gene: TRBJ1-5
abundance: -
CDR3aa: CASSVTGDSNQPQHF
CDR3nt: TGCGCCAGCAGCGTGACAGGGGATAGCAATCAGCCCCAGCATTTT

d_gene: -
v_gene: TRBV7-2
j_gene: TRBJ1-6
abundance: once
CDR3aa: CASSLGLGPSVSPLHF
CDR3nt: TGTGCCAGCAGCTTAGGTTTAGGACCCTCGGTCTCACCCCTCCACTTT

d_gene: TRBD1
v_gene: TRBV7-2
j_gene: TRBJ2-7
abundance: -
CDR3aa: CASSFISGERQGFPYEQYF
CDR3nt: TGTGCCAGCAGCTTCATTAGTGGGGAAAGACAGGGGTTTCCCTACGAGCAGTACTTC

d_gene: -
v_gene: TRBV5-1
j_gene: TRBJ2-7
abundance: -
CDR3aa: CASSPWGVRTGEQYF
CDR3nt: TGCGCCAGCAGCCCCTGGGGCGTTAGAACAGGCGAGCAGTACTTC

d_gene: TRBD1
v_gene: TRBV18
j_gene: TRBJ1-1
abundance: -
CDR3aa: CASSPVAGGLRNTEAFF
CDR3nt: TGTGCCAGCTCACCGGTGGCAGGGGGTTTGAGGAACACTGAAGCTTTCTTT

d_gene: -
v_gene: TRBV6-1
j_gene: TRBJ1-2
abundance: -
CDR3aa: CASTRRVDYGYTF
CDR3nt: TGTGCCAGCACACGCCGGGTTGACTATGGCTACACCTTC

d_gene: -
v_gene: TRBV5-6
j_gene: TRBJ2-1
abundance: -
CDR3aa: CASSWDTYNEQFF
CDR3nt: TGTGCCAGCAGCTGGGACACCTACAATGAGCAGTTCTTC

d_gene: TRBD1
v_gene: TRBV7-8
j_gene: TRBJ1-1
abundance: -
CDR3aa: CASSPRQGPNTEAFF
CDR3nt: TGTGCCAGCAGCCCTCGACAGGGCCCGAACACTGAAGCTTTCTTT

d_gene: -
v_gene: TRBV2
j_gene: TRBJ2-3
abundance: -
CDR3aa: CASMTRADTQYF
CDR3nt: TGTGCCAGCATGACCAGAGCGGATACGCAGTATTTT

d_gene: TRBD2
v_gene: TRBV28
j_gene: TRBJ2-7
abundance: -
CDR3aa: CASSRLASSYEQYF
CDR3nt: TGTGCCAGCAGCCGACTAGCGTCATCCTACGAGCAGTACTTC